The rows below give T cell receptor beta chains drawn from one sample of a study of cytomegalovirus exposure and HLA in healthy donors. Only in-frame clones appear in the TCRdb table, and some are missing; sequencing was by immunoSEQ multiplex PCR. In total, the table holds 75,000 to 85,000 clones. Sample: PBMCs. The receptors derive from a man younger than 35 in good health and CMV-seropositive. CDR3s include the opening cysteine and the closing phenylalanine or tryptophan. The D gene is left open where the match is weak.

d_gene	j_gene	v_gene	CDR3aa	CDR3nt
TRBD2	TRBJ2-1	TRBV11-2	CASSPRIGASGLTSNEQFF	TGTGCCAGCAGCCCTAGAATTGGGGCTAGCGGACTGACTTCTAATGAGCAGTTCTTC
TRBD1	TRBJ2-3	TRBV4-1	CASRRGQGTDTQYF	TGCGCCAGCAGACGGGGACAGGGGACAGATACGCAGTATTTT
-	TRBJ2-1	TRBV9	CASSVVGGIGEQFF	TGTGCCAGCAGCGTTGTCGGGGGAATCGGTGAGCAGTTCTTC
TRBD1	TRBJ1-2	TRBV28	CASSIGQGNYGYTF	TGTGCCAGCAGTATCGGACAGGGGAACTATGGCTACACCTTC
TRBD1	TRBJ1-1	TRBV25-1	CASSAYRGTEAFF	TGTGCCAGCAGTGCCTACAGGGGTACTGAAGCTTTCTTT
-	TRBJ1-6	TRBV4-2	CASSQDINSPLHF	TGTGCCAGCAGCCAAGATATAAATTCACCCCTCCACTTT
TRBD1	TRBJ2-3	TRBV28	CASRRDRATDTQYF	TGTGCCAGCAGGAGGGACAGGGCCACAGATACGCAGTATTTT
-	TRBJ1-1	TRBV4-1	CASSPPGRTEAFF	TGCGCCAGCAGCCCACCGGGGAGAACTGAAGCTTTCTTT
-	TRBJ2-7	TRBV7-9	CASSLSIDYEQYF	TGTGCCAGCAGCTTGAGTATAGACTACGAGCAGTACTTC
TRBD1	TRBJ2-7	TRBV6-1	CASSLTGGDDEQYF	TGTGCCAGCAGCCTCACAGGGGGCGACGACGAGCAGTACTTC
TRBD1	TRBJ1-1	TRBV5-1	CASSLRQGFDTEAFF	TGCGCCAGCAGCCTAAGACAGGGTTTCGACACTGAAGCTTTCTTT
TRBD1	TRBJ2-7	TRBV6-5	CASSLYGQGVYEQYF	TGTGCCAGCAGTCTATACGGACAGGGGGTATACGAGCAGTACTTC
-	TRBJ1-1	TRBV9	CASSPRIGTDMNTEAFF	TGTGCCAGCAGCCCTCGTATAGGGACTGACATGAACACTGAAGCTTTCTTT
TRBD1	TRBJ1-2	TRBV6-1	CASRLMDRSYGYTF	TGTGCCAGCAGACTAATGGACAGGAGCTATGGCTACACCTTC
-	TRBJ1-2	TRBV5-4	CASSLANREGLGYTF	TGTGCCAGCAGCTTGGCCAACAGGGAGGGATTAGGCTACACCTTC
-	TRBJ1-2	TRBV27	CASSLSSGVNYGYTF	TGTGCCAGCAGTTTATCGTCAGGGGTTAACTATGGCTACACCTTC
TRBD1	TRBJ1-2	TRBV9	CASSVEPGGVYGYTF	TGTGCCAGCAGCGTAGAGCCAGGGGGCGTCTATGGCTACACCTTC
TRBD1	TRBJ2-2	TRBV11-2	CASSFTGVTGELFF	TGTGCCAGCAGCTTCACAGGGGTCACCGGGGAGCTGTTTTTT
TRBD1	TRBJ2-5	TRBV2	CASSSGQGMWETQYF	TGTGCCAGCAGTAGCGGACAGGGGATGTGGGAGACCCAGTACTTC
-	TRBJ1-6	TRBV6-4	CASSDSLENSPLHF	TGTGCCAGCAGTGACTCTCTGGAGAATTCACCCCTCCACTTT
-	TRBJ2-7	TRBV5-6	CASSFAGISYEQYF	TGTGCCAGCAGCTTCGCGGGAATCTCCTACGAGCAGTACTTC
TRBD2	TRBJ2-5	TRBV29-1	CSVIGLAGESWKETQYF	TGCAGCGTCATTGGACTAGCGGGAGAGTCGTGGAAAGAGACCCAGTACTTC
TRBD2	TRBJ2-2	TRBV5-4	CASSPGLAGGRTGELFF	TGTGCCAGCAGCCCGGGACTAGCGGGGGGGCGGACCGGGGAGCTGTTTTTT
-	TRBJ1-6	TRBV7-8	CASSLGPIAYNSPLHF	TGTGCCAGCAGCTTAGGTCCAATTGCCTATAATTCACCCCTCCACTTT
TRBD2	TRBJ2-7	TRBV30	CAWSPVAGYEQYF	TGTGCCTGGAGTCCTGTAGCGGGTTACGAGCAGTACTTC
TRBD1	TRBJ2-3	TRBV6-6	CASSSGDRTDTQYF	TGTGCCAGCAGTTCCGGGGACAGAACAGATACGCAGTATTTT
-	TRBJ2-5	TRBV7-2	CASSPESGETQYF	TGTGCCAGCAGCCCGGAATCGGGGGAGACCCAGTACTTC
TRBD1	TRBJ2-2	TRBV6-1	CASSESLVMAQGPGELFF	TGTGCCAGCAGTGAAAGCCTTGTAATGGCACAGGGGCCTGGGGAGCTGTTTTTT
-	TRBJ2-2	TRBV2	CASSQEGEELFF	TGTGCCAGCAGCCAAGAGGGTGAGGAGCTGTTTTTT
TRBD2	TRBJ2-2	TRBV5-1	CASEKSGRAETGELFF	TGCGCCAGCGAGAAAAGCGGGAGGGCCGAAACCGGGGAGCTGTTTTTT
-	TRBJ2-5	TRBV15	CATSRDTGVQETQYF	TGTGCCACCAGCAGAGACACGGGGGTCCAAGAGACCCAGTACTTC
TRBD1	TRBJ1-2	TRBV5-1	CASRGTGINYGHTF	TGCGCCAGCAGGGGGACAGGTATTAACTATGGCCACACCTTC
-	TRBJ1-2	TRBV6-5	CASSYLGGGDDGYTF	TGTGCCAGCAGTTACTTGGGAGGTGGGGACGATGGCTACACCTTC